The 27 T cell receptor beta chains below were found in one sample sequenced in a study of cytomegalovirus exposure and HLA in healthy donors. Both 60 Vbeta primers and 13 Jbeta primers went into the PCR. Some clones are missing from TCRdb's copy, which holds only in-frame ones; the method was immunoSEQ multiplex PCR. In the table there are 150,000 to 200,000 clones, over 60% of which are singletons. Sequenced material: PBMCs. These receptors were obtained from a girl under 18 in good health and CMV-seronegative.

This clone was seen more than once but under ten times. As DNA, the CDR3 is TGTGCCATCAGTGACCCGGGACAGGGGTCCACAGATACGCAGTATTTT. Its protein product is CAISDPGQGSTDTQYF. The V and J genes are TRBV10-3 and TRBJ2-3; 10 bases match TRBD1. Trimming took 3 bases from V and 2 from J; bases not matched to a gene: 5. The CDR3 totals 16 residues. Germline V CDR1 and CDR2: ENHRY, SYGVKD.

The rearrangement joins TRBV27 to TRBJ1-1, with D unclear. V was pared by 5 bases and J by 3 bases, with 10 bases between. This CDR3 has 13 amino acids. Per germline, CDR1 MNHEY and CDR2 SMNVEV (reference sequence). CDR3 bases: TGTGCCAGCAGTGTCCAACGCGACACTGAAGCTTTCTTT. Translating it yields CASSVQRDTEAFF.

This clone was counted between two and nine times. V usage is TRBV5-5 and J usage is TRBJ2-3; 13 nucleotides agree with TRBD2. V lost 4 bases and J lost 2; bases outside the gene matches: 4. Per the germline V gene, CDR1 is SGHKS and CDR2 is YYEKEE (reference sequence). The CDR3 has 16 amino acids. The CDR3 coding sequence is TGTGCCAGCAGCCCAGGACTAGCGGGGGTCACAGATACGCAGTATTTT. Translating it yields CASSPGLAGVTDTQYF.

The V and J genes are TRBV7-2 and TRBJ2-5; TRBD2 is a possible D gene (5 bases). Germline values: CDR1 SGHTA, CDR2 FQGNSA. This CDR3 has 14 residues. Between the trimmed V and J ends, which lost 5 bases and 1 base, there was a span of 11 bases. CDR3 amino acids: CASSLDSSQETQYF. The CDR3 DNA sequence: TGTGCCAGCAGCCTGGACTCATCCCAAGAGACCCAGTACTTC.

This clone was picked up a small number of times. This chain uses TRBV29-1 with TRBJ1-1; 9 bases are shared with TRBD1. Per germline, CDR1 SQVTM and CDR2 ANQGSEA. J was trimmed by 4 bases and V by 5 bases; bases with no gene match: 5. This CDR3 comprises 13 residues. This CDR3 is CSVLTGGSTEAFF. The CDR3, as DNA: TGCAGCGTTTTAACAGGGGGCAGCACTGAAGCTTTCTTT.

The CDR3 spells CASSDGTGNTGELFF. CDR3 DNA: TGCGCCAGCAGCGATGGGACAGGAAACACCGGGGAGCTGTTTTTT. The gene calls are TRBV5-1 and TRBJ2-2; 8 bases agree with TRBD1. CDR1 is SGHRS and CDR2 is YFSETQ in the germline V gene. V shed 4 bases and J 2 bases; nucleotides not matched to a gene: 4. CDR3 length equals 15 residues. Drawing the rest from reference TRBV5-1 and TRBJ2-2, the complete variable domain is KAGVTQTPRYLIKTRGQQVTLSCSPISGHRSVSWYQQTPGQGLQFLFEYFSETQRNKGNFPGRFSGRQFSNSRSEMNVSTLELGDSALYLCASSDGTGNTGELFFGEGSRLTVL.

This clone has a handful of counts. The DNA of the CDR3 is TGTGCCAGCAGCGCTACAGGGGGCGCAGATACGCAGTATTTT. Amino acid sequence: CASSATGGADTQYF. V and J are TRBV6-4 and TRBJ2-3; 9 nucleotides agree with TRBD1. The CDR3 has 14 amino acids. J gave up 4 bases and V 6 bases, and 5 bases lay outside the gene matches. CDR1 is MRHNA, CDR2 SNTAGT, per germline.

The chain carries TRBV27 and TRBJ2-7; TRBD2 aligns across 9 bases. Unmatched junction bases numbered 8, after V lost 0 bases and J lost 2 bases. The CDR3 loop spans 17 amino acids. The germline CDR1 and CDR2 sequences are MNHEY and SMNVEV (reference sequence). The CDR3 DNA reads as TGTGCCAGCAGTTTATCGGGCGGGGCGGGGGGGCCCTACGAGCAGTACTTC. Its translation is CASSLSGGAGGPYEQYF.

A few counts support this clone. CDR3 residues: CASSLWTGVTSGANVLTF. The CDR3 region has the DNA TGTGCCAGCAGCTTATGGACAGGGGTAACATCTGGGGCCAACGTCCTGACTTTC. V gene TRBV9 combines with J gene TRBJ2-6; 9 bases are shared with TRBD1. In germline, CDR1 is SGDLS, CDR2 YYNGEE. The trim removed 4 bases at V and 1 base at J, leaving 9 bases unmatched. The CDR3 is 18 amino acids.

This clone was detected only once. J is TRBJ1-6 and V is TRBV19, with a possible D match to TRBD1 (6 bases). V was trimmed by 5 bases and J by 8 bases, leaving 13 bases between them. Germline assignment: CDR1 LNHDA and CDR2 SQIVND (reference sequence). The length of the CDR3 is 14 residues. The CDR3 sequence: CASSHRAVDSPLHF. CDR3 bases: TGTGCCAGTAGTCACAGGGCTGTGGATTCACCCCTCCACTTT.

V and J are TRBV18 and TRBJ2-1, with D possibly being TRBD1 (6 bases). Germline-derived CDR1 and CDR2 are KGHSH and LQKENI. V was pared by 4 bases and J by 16 bases, with 26 bases between. The CDR3 totals 15 residues. The DNA of the CDR3 is TGTGCCAGCTCACTCGCAGGGGATGATTCTTCGCGTCTATTCTTC. Protein sequence: CASSLAGDDSSRLFF.

The chain combines TRBV27 with TRBJ2-7, with D possibly matching TRBD1 (5 bases). The length of the CDR3 is 13 residues. V dropped 2 bases and J dropped 3 bases, with 8 bases sitting between them. In germline, CDR1 is MNHEY, CDR2 SMNVEV (reference sequence). The CDR3 loop reads CASSLRQHYEQYF. CDR3 DNA sequence: TGTGCCAGCAGTTTAAGACAGCACTACGAGCAGTACTTC.

The rearrangement joins TRBV4-1 to TRBJ2-7; 7 bases are a match to TRBD1. Unmatched junction bases numbered 6, after V lost 3 bases and J lost 4 bases. Germline CDR1 is MGHRA and CDR2 is YSYEKL. The CDR3 is 14 residues long. DNA for the CDR3: TGCGCCAGCAGCCACTATCACAGGGGTTACGAGCAGTACTTC. Translated, it gives CASSHYHRGYEQYF.

This clone was detected only a few times. CDR3 in DNA: TGTGCCAGCAGTGTAGGGGGCCCTTACAATGAGCAGTTCTTC. Its protein product is CASSVGGPYNEQFF. This rearrangement joins TRBV6-4 to TRBJ2-1; TRBD1 agrees at 7 bases. Germline V gene data show CDR1 as MRHNA and CDR2 as SNTAGT. V lost 4 bases to trimming and J lost 4 bases; unmatched junction nucleotides: 4. The CDR3 loop spans 14 amino acids.

The chain joins TRBV28 to TRBJ2-1; a weak D match, TRBD1 (6 bases). CDR1 is MDHEN and CDR2 is SYDVKM in the germline V gene. V lost 1 base, J lost 10 bases, and 11 bases lay in between. The CDR3 extends over 13 amino acids. The CDR3 DNA sequence: TGTGCCAGCAGTTTATTAGGGGGAACAGAGCAGTTCTTC. Its translation is CASSLLGGTEQFF.

The table lists this clone with a count of one. The chain recombines TRBV7-6 with TRBJ1-1; the match to TRBD1 covers 7 bases. The V and J ends lost 3 bases and 7 bases, in that order; junction bases with no gene match: 5. Germline V gene data show CDR1 as SGHVS and CDR2 as FNYEAQ. This CDR3 comprises 13 residues. CDR3 protein: CASSFRRGVEAFF. The CDR3 coding sequence is TGTGCCAGCAGCTTCCGCAGGGGGGTTGAAGCTTTCTTT.

The rearrangement links TRBV4-2 to TRBJ1-3; D not certain. CDR1 and CDR2 (germline): LGHNA, YNFKEQ. The CDR3 is 16 residues long. V was shortened by 0 bases and J by 0 bases, with 9 bases between the two germline ends. The CDR3 protein is CASSQDPGSSGNTIYF. The CDR3 DNA reads as TGTGCCAGCAGCCAAGACCCAGGTAGCTCTGGAAACACCATATATTTT.

The chain joins TRBV28 to TRBJ1-2; D gene uncertain. The V and J ends lost 2 bases and 2 bases respectively, with 9 bases between them. Germline values: CDR1 MDHEN, CDR2 SYDVKM. The CDR3 spans 14 residues. The CDR3 region has the DNA TGTGCCAGCAGTTTAGAGCCAAAAAACTATGGCTACACCTTC. Translated: CASSLEPKNYGYTF.

This clone was counted a few times. The chain carries TRBV27 and TRBJ2-7, with TRBD1 identical over 7 bases. The junction had 0 bases not matched to a gene; V was cut back by 4 bases and J by 6 bases. The CDR3 extends over 11 amino acids. Germline CDR1 MNHEY, CDR2 SMNVEV (reference sequence). The CDR3 protein is CASSYRGEQYF. DNA of the CDR3: TGTGCCAGCAGTTACAGGGGCGAGCAGTACTTC.

The chain carries TRBV6-5 and TRBJ2-3; D is perhaps TRBD2 (6 bases). V dropped 4 bases and J dropped 3 bases, with 17 bases sitting between them. Germline V gene sequence: CDR1 MNHEY, CDR2 SVGAGI. The CDR3 contains 16 residues. The CDR3 DNA is TGTGCCAGCAGTTCCGGAGGGGAAGAAGAGACAGATACGCAGTATTTT. Its translation is CASSSGGEEETDTQYF.

The rearrangement joins TRBV6-1 to TRBJ2-7; 10 bases are shared with TRBD2. The CDR3 has 16 amino acids. Per the germline V gene, CDR1 is MNHNS and CDR2 is SASEGT. J lost 9 bases, V lost 3 bases, and 14 bases had no gene match. CDR3 sequence reads: CASSDRALAGAPWQYF. The CDR3 bases are TGTGCCAGCAGTGATCGGGCTCTAGCGGGGGCCCCGTGGCAGTACTTC.

J is TRBJ2-5 and V is TRBV29-1; perhaps TRBD1 as D (6 bases). Trimming took 6 bases from V and 9 from J, leaving 26 bases between them. Germline-derived CDR1 and CDR2 are SQVTM and ANQGSEA. This CDR3 has 15 residues. The CDR3 DNA reads TGCAGCGTCCCGGGCGCAGGGGCCAAGGTTGTGCCCCAGTACTTC. Amino acid sequence: CSVPGAGAKVVPQYF.

V gene TRBV2 combines with J gene TRBJ2-1; 10 bases line up with TRBD2. Germline lookup yields CDR1 SNHLY and CDR2 FYNNEI. The CDR3 is 19 residues long. After removal of 6 bases from V and 0 bases from J, the junction contained 14 bases not matched to a gene. The CDR3 reads CASRGGGLAGASSYNEQFF. The CDR3 bases are TGTGCCAGCAGAGGTGGCGGCCTAGCGGGGGCTAGCTCCTACAATGAGCAGTTCTTC.

This chain links TRBV27 with TRBJ1-5; tentative D call: TRBD1 (5 bases). CDR1 and CDR2 from the germline V gene are MNHEY and SMNVEV (reference sequence). The CDR3 extends over 15 amino acids. V was clipped by 8 bases and J by 1 base, with 15 bases between them. CDR3: CASAGGAGSNQPQHF. CDR3 nucleotides: TGTGCCAGCGCAGGAGGGGCCGGGAGCAATCAGCCCCAGCATTTT.

V and J are TRBV27 and TRBJ2-1; TRBD2 aligns across 11 bases. Germline trimming cut 0 bases from V and 4 bases from J; bases unmatched to any gene: 2. The germline CDR1 and CDR2 sequences are MNHEY and SMNVEV (reference sequence). The CDR3 is made up of 16 amino acids. The CDR3 region is CASSLSSSGGYNEQFF. The CDR3 DNA sequence: TGTGCCAGCAGTTTATCGTCTAGCGGGGGGTACAATGAGCAGTTCTTC.

J is TRBJ2-7 and V is TRBV7-9, with D uncertain. CDR1 and CDR2 (germline): SEHNR, FQNEAQ (reference sequence). V lost 2 bases and J lost 1, with 6 bases in between. CDR3 length: 13 residues. CDR3 in amino acids: CASSLSESYEQYF. CDR3 bases: TGTGCCAGCAGCTTATCAGAATCCTACGAGCAGTACTTC. Based on the CDR3 plus reference TRBV7-9 and TRBJ2-7, the full variable domain is DTGVSQNPRHKITKRGQNVTFRCDPISEHNRLYWYRQTLGQGPEFLTYFQNEAQLEKSRLLSDRFSAERPKGSFSTLEIQRTEQGDSAMYLCASSLSESYEQYFGPGTRLTVT.

V usage is TRBV30 and J usage is TRBJ1-6; a weak D match, TRBD1 (6 bases). From germline, CDR1 is GTSNPN and CDR2 SVGIG (reference sequence). The V end lost 7 bases, the J end lost 6 bases, and 19 bases lay between the germline ends. This CDR3 contains 15 residues. The CDR3, as DNA: TGTGCCTATAGAAGGTCAGGGGCGGTTAATTCACCCCTCCACTTT. Its translation is CAYRRSGAVNSPLHF.